This T cell receptor beta chain was obtained from a study of blood T cell repertoires in COVID-19. Study overall: There were acute and convalescent COVID-19 samples, and they came from the United States, Italy and Spain.

Profiled with immunoSEQ multiplex PCR; TCRdb holds only in-frame clones, not every one. The table includes about 300,000 clones, 86% detected once. The length of the CDR3 is 15 residues. V lost 4 bases and J 3 bases, leaving 16 bases between the germline ends. The germline V gene has CDR1 SGHTA and CDR2 FQGTGA. The receptor was derived from a woman between 50 and 59 years old with acute or convalescent COVID-19. What was sequenced was peripheral blood. The V gene is TRBV7-3, the J gene TRBJ2-7, with D possibly matching TRBD1 (5 bases). Here the CDR3 DNA reads TGTGCCAGCAGCTCATCAGGGAACCCTCTCTACGAGCAGTACTTC. Translated: CASSSSGNPLYEQYF.